This T cell receptor beta chain was captured in a study of molecular identifiers for immune sequencing clone quantification. Study-level findings and limits: Effector cells kept over 98% of their molecules in clones above 20 RNA copies, while naive cells kept under 1% there.

The CDR3 runs 15 residues. Germline V gene sequence: CDR1 SGHDT, CDR2 YYEEEE. V was clipped by 2 bases and J by 0 bases, with 9 bases between them. For bulk TCR libraries, previously described methods and listed TCR primers were used. TCRdb independently ran MiXCR on the PCR reads; one entry per CDR3 protein. Here the sample spans some 65,000 distinct CDR3 sequences, around 20% being singletons. This clonotype was observed a few times. As yet, its antigen is unknown. Sorting isolated naive CD8 T cells as CD8+CD4-CCR7+CD45RA+ events. The sample consisted of naive CD8+ T cells from blood, with Jurkat cell RNA spiked in. The subset denotes: FACS-sorted CD8+CD4-CCR7+CD45RA+ naive T cells. This receptor was taken from a human donor in good health. Some libraries in this study had Jurkat cell RNA spiked in. V and J are TRBV5-6 and TRBJ2-1; D is uncertain. The CDR3 DNA is TGTGCCAGCAGCTTTTATGGAAGCTCCTACAATGAGCAGTTCTTC. Translated, it gives CASSFYGSSYNEQFF.